A selection of T cell receptor beta chains follows, all from one sample in a study of siplizumab effects on memory and regulatory T cells. Measured with immunoSEQ multiplex PCR; TCRdb has only the in-frame clones, and not every one. The top ten hold 5.5% to 7.5% of the sample, which has tens of thousands of clones, approximately 93% seen once. Input material: CD8+ T cells sorted from blood. Receptors originate from a human donor in good health. The CDR3 runs from the conserved cysteine through the conserved F or W. A D gene is named only where the DNA matches it firmly. Expanded clones get a size class; other rows say once, few or many, or leave the size out.

v_gene	abundance	len	j_gene	d_gene	CDR3aa	CDR3nt
TRBV10-3	.	16	TRBJ2-2	.	CAISEYGGPVTGELFF	TGTGCCATCAGTGAGTACGGCGGCCCGGTTACCGGGGAGCTGTTTTTT
TRBV9	.	15	TRBJ2-3	TRBD2	CASSASGVVTDTQYF	TGTGCCAGCAGCGCAAGCGGGGTTGTTACAGATACGCAGTATTTT
TRBV5-6	many	14	TRBJ1-1	.	CASSLVSLGGEAFF	TGTGCCAGCAGCTTGGTATCATTAGGGGGTGAAGCTTTCTTT
TRBV5-6	.	16	TRBJ1-5	.	CASSLAGDTLNQPQHF	TGTGCCAGCAGCTTGGCTGGGGACACCCTCAATCAGCCCCAGCATTTT
TRBV10-3	.	13	TRBJ2-7	.	CATIRDTSGEQYF	TGTGCCACCATCCGGGACACCTCGGGGGAGCAGTACTTC
TRBV9	.	18	TRBJ2-1	TRBD2	CASSTGLAGGPSYNEQFF	TGTGCCAGCAGCACGGGACTAGCGGGGGGTCCTTCCTACAATGAGCAGTTCTTC
TRBV4-1	few	16	TRBJ1-6	.	CASSQERWQPNSPLHF	TGCGCCAGCAGCCAAGAGAGGTGGCAGCCCAATTCACCCCTCCACTTT
TRBV27	.	14	TRBJ2-2	.	CASSPQEPTGELFF	TGTGCCAGCAGTCCGCAGGAGCCCACCGGGGAGCTGTTTTTT
TRBV28	.	17	TRBJ2-1	.	CASSLWERGQPNNEQFF	TGTGCCAGCAGTTTATGGGAACGAGGACAGCCCAACAATGAGCAGTTCTTC
TRBV6-1	.	15	TRBJ2-1	TRBD1	CASRHRDREGNEQFF	TGTGCCAGCAGACACCGGGACAGGGAAGGCAATGAGCAGTTCTTC
TRBV27	.	15	TRBJ2-3	TRBD1	CASAGDSFSTDTQYF	TGTGCCAGCGCCGGGGACAGCTTTAGCACAGATACGCAGTATTTT
TRBV27	.	18	TRBJ2-1	TRBD2	CASSALAGGPIRNNEQFF	TGTGCCAGCAGCGCTCTAGCGGGGGGACCTATTCGGAACAATGAGCAGTTCTTC
TRBV5-1	few	11	TRBJ2-7	.	CASSLGYEQYF	TGCGCCAGCAGCTTGGGATACGAGCAGTACTTC
TRBV10-3	.	17	TRBJ2-5	TRBD2	CAIRGELGLAGQETQYF	TGTGCCATCAGAGGTGAATTGGGACTAGCGGGCCAAGAGACCCAGTACTTC
TRBV7-8	.	15	TRBJ1-2	TRBD1	CASSSGQGLGYGYTF	TGTGCCAGCAGCTCGGGACAGGGGTTGGGGTATGGCTACACCTTC
TRBV5-1	.	14	TRBJ2-1	TRBD2	CASSYIAGNNEQFF	TGCGCCAGCAGCTATATAGCGGGGAACAATGAGCAGTTCTTC
TRBV2	once	14	TRBJ2-7	.	CASSDDDSLYEQYF	TGTGCCAGCAGTGACGACGACAGCCTCTACGAGCAGTACTTC
TRBV27	.	14	TRBJ1-4	.	CASSDDATNEKLFF	TGTGCCAGCAGTGACGACGCAACTAATGAAAAACTGTTTTTT
TRBV2	.	14	TRBJ2-7	TRBD1	CASILDRGDYEQYF	TGTGCCAGCATCCTGGACAGGGGAGACTACGAGCAGTACTTC
TRBV4-1	.	16	TRBJ1-1	.	CASSQGARTVNTEAFF	TGCGCCAGCAGCCAGGGGGCCCGAACCGTGAACACTGAAGCTTTCTTT
TRBV7-9	.	14	TRBJ2-2	.	CASSSGLGAGELFF	TGTGCCAGCAGCTCGGGACTCGGGGCCGGGGAGCTGTTTTTT
TRBV7-3	.	15	TRBJ2-1	TRBD2	CASSPSGSATNEQFF	TGTGCCAGCAGCCCTAGCGGGAGCGCCACCAATGAGCAGTTCTTC
TRBV7-3	.	13	TRBJ2-3	TRBD2	CASSRTSEHTQYF	TGTGCCAGCAGCCGGACTAGCGAACATACGCAGTATTTT
TRBV7-6	.	15	TRBJ1-2	.	CASSATGYGGYGYTF	TGTGCCAGCAGCGCAACAGGGTATGGCGGCTATGGCTACACCTTC
TRBV13	.	14	TRBJ2-1	TRBD1	CASSNRDRGNEQFF	TGTGCCAGCAGCAACCGGGACAGGGGGAATGAGCAGTTCTTC
TRBV6-4	.	15	TRBJ2-2	TRBD1	CASSVTGGASGELFF	TGTGCCAGCAGCGTAACAGGGGGCGCCTCCGGGGAGCTGTTTTTT
TRBV18	once	15	TRBJ2-7	.	CASSGFGTDSYEQYF	TGTGCCAGCTCAGGGTTCGGGACTGACTCCTACGAGCAGTACTTC
TRBV2	.	16	TRBJ2-2	.	CASSSPSGAYTGELFF	TGTGCCAGCAGTTCGCCGTCCGGGGCTTACACCGGGGAGCTGTTTTTT
TRBV5-1	.	12	TRBJ2-3	.	CASRDSTDTQYF	TGCGCCAGCAGGGATAGCACAGATACGCAGTATTTT
TRBV27	.	14	TRBJ2-7	.	CASSLYTSSYEQYF	TGTGCCAGCAGTTTATACACCAGCTCCTACGAGCAGTACTTC
TRBV19	.	11	TRBJ2-1	.	CASSRSNEQFF	TGTGCCAGTAGCCGGTCGAATGAGCAGTTCTTC
TRBV7-9	.	14	TRBJ2-7	.	CASSRAGVFDEQYF	TGTGCCAGCAGTCGGGCAGGTGTTTTTGACGAGCAGTACTTC
TRBV6-5	.	16	TRBJ2-1	TRBD2	CASSYSGLAGVGEQFF	TGTGCCAGCAGTTACTCAGGACTAGCGGGAGTAGGTGAGCAGTTCTTC
TRBV10-3	.	16	TRBJ2-7	.	CAISELVAESPYEQYF	TGTGCCATCAGTGAGTTGGTAGCGGAGAGTCCCTACGAGCAGTACTTC
TRBV7-9	.	13	TRBJ2-5	.	CASSPVGPQSPYF	TGTGCCAGCAGCCCCGTAGGTCCTCAATCCCCGTACTTC
TRBV30	.	13	TRBJ2-5	TRBD2	CAWRERGQETQYF	TGTGCCTGGAGAGAGCGGGGCCAAGAGACCCAGTACTTC
TRBV19	.	15	TRBJ2-3	TRBD2	CASSIWAGGPDTQYF	TGTGCCAGTAGTATCTGGGCGGGAGGGCCGGATACGCAGTATTTT
TRBV29-1	.	10	TRBJ2-2	.	CSVNTGELFF	TGCAGCGTTAACACCGGGGAGCTGTTTTTT
TRBV5-6	.	14	TRBJ2-7	TRBD2	CASSLGTSNYEQYF	TGTGCCAGCAGCTTAGGGACTAGCAACTACGAGCAGTACTTC
TRBV21-1	.	14	TRBJ2-7	.	CASSRGGLFGEQYF	TGTGCCAGCAGCAGGGGCGGTCTTTTTGGCGAGCAGTACTTC
TRBV11-1	once	14	TRBJ1-4	TRBD1	CASSVGQGGEKLFF	TGTGCCAGCAGCGTGGGACAGGGTGGAGAAAAACTGTTTTTT
TRBV6-1	.	16	TRBJ2-6	.	CASSDRTGSGANVLTF	TGTGCCAGCAGTGATCGTACAGGGTCTGGGGCCAACGTCCTGACTTTC
TRBV6-5	.	13	TRBJ1-1	TRBD1	CASRTGQGAEAFF	TGTGCCAGCAGGACCGGACAGGGGGCTGAAGCTTTCTTT
TRBV27	.	17	TRBJ2-2	TRBD1	CASSFLGQGANTGELFF	TGTGCCAGCAGTTTCCTTGGACAGGGGGCGAACACCGGGGAGCTGTTTTTT
TRBV11-3	.	15	TRBJ2-7	TRBD2	CASSQASGRAYEQYF	TGTGCCAGCAGCCAGGCAAGCGGGAGGGCCTACGAGCAGTACTTC
TRBV11-3	once	14	TRBJ2-3	.	CASSLETRTDTQYF	TGTGCCAGCAGCTTAGAAACACGCACAGATACGCAGTATTTT
TRBV29-1	.	14	TRBJ2-3	.	CSVAGEDYTDTQYF	TGCAGCGTGGCAGGGGAAGACTACACAGATACGCAGTATTTT
TRBV7-3	.	15	TRBJ2-3	TRBD1	CASSLTGGDADTQYF	TGTGCCAGCAGCTTGACAGGGGGCGACGCAGATACGCAGTATTTT
TRBV7-6	.	15	TRBJ1-1	.	CASSLEGSMNTEAFF	TGTGCCAGCAGCTTAGAGGGCAGCATGAACACTGAAGCTTTCTTT
TRBV4-3	.	15	TRBJ1-2	.	CASSQDRNKWTSYTF	TGCGCCAGCAGCCAAGATCGTAACAAGTGGACGAGCTACACCTTC
TRBV7-6	.	13	TRBJ2-1	TRBD2	CASGAGGSNEQFF	TGTGCCAGTGGGGCGGGAGGATCCAATGAGCAGTTCTTC